The T cell receptor beta chain under discussion was sequenced for a study of early stage breast cancer tumors. Looking at the study overall: ER+/PR+/HER2- status applied to about 75% of the 16 invasive breast tumors. Study outcomes and limitations: Unsorted bulk genomic DNA sequencing lacked pairing and functional marker data. Commonly generated sequences made up most enriched TCRB sequences shared between patients.

The protocol was immunoSEQ multiplex PCR, while the TCRdb copy is restricted to in-frame clones and leaves out a portion. The table shows about 1,600 clones, with around 75% occurring only once. A remark on this clone: Its antigen is not known.

V was pared by 0 bases and J by 2 bases, with 13 bases between. The length of the CDR3 is 15 residues. Germline CDR1 and CDR2: GTSNPN and SVGIG (reference sequence). Normal breast often needed roughly 90-320 mg of tissue for enough DNA. The chain links TRBV30 to TRBJ2-5, with a tentative D call TRBD1 (7 bases). This receptor was obtained from a person aged 70 to 85 with breast cancer. The sample taken for sequencing was normal breast tissue next to the tumor. CDR3 nucleotides: TGTGCCTGGAGTGTACCGGCAGGGGGGCAAGAGACCCAGTACTTC. Protein product: CAWSVPAGGQETQYF.